These 8 T cell receptor beta chains share one sample of origin, sequenced in a study of blood T cell repertoires in COVID-19 (TCRdb year 2020). Libraries were constructed by the immunoSEQ multiplex PCR assay. TCRdb stores this immuneACCESS table with in-frame sequences only. Part of the clones is absent; in the studies checked, under half of the shortfall reflects unresolved V genes, and no reason is known for the rest. The sample yields around 88,000 clones; roughly 80% were counted once. The ten largest clonotypes hold approximately 12% of the sample. The sample comprised peripheral blood. Receptors were obtained from a woman older than 75 with acute or convalescent COVID-19.

In nucleotides, the CDR3 is TGTGCCAGCAGCCCTGGACAGCTCGCGTACTCTGGAAACACCATATATTTT. It encodes CASSPGQLAYSGNTIYF. J is TRBJ1-3 and V is TRBV5-6, with TRBD1 as a possible D gene (6 bases). Germline lookup yields CDR1 SGHDT and CDR2 YYEEEE. The CDR3 length is 17 residues. V was shortened by 4 bases and J by 0 bases, with 17 bases between the two germline ends.

The rearrangement links TRBV30 to TRBJ1-5, with D possibly being TRBD1 (6 bases). V was shortened by 3 bases and J by 5 bases, with 11 bases between the two germline ends. Germline V gives CDR1 GTSNPN, CDR2 SVGIG (reference sequence). The CDR3 has 13 residues. CDR3 residues: CAWSAGDHQPQHF. The CDR3 nucleotides are TGTGCCTGGAGCGCAGGGGATCATCAGCCCCAGCATTTT.

This chain connects TRBV6-4 to TRBJ2-7; 7 nucleotides line up with TRBD1. Looked up from germline, CDR1 is MRHNA and CDR2 is SNTAGT. Unmatched junction bases numbered 9, after V lost 5 bases and J lost 2 bases. This CDR3 has 15 residues. As DNA, the CDR3 is TGTGCCAGCAGTTTCCAGCTTGACAGGGCCTACGAGCAGTACTTC. Its translation: CASSFQLDRAYEQYF.

The gene calls are TRBV28 and TRBJ1-2, with a tentative D call TRBD1 (5 bases). The CDR3 contains 16 residues. The germline V and J ends were trimmed by 7 bases and 7 bases, with 25 bases remaining between them. Germline CDR1 is MDHEN and CDR2 is SYDVKM. For the CDR3, the DNA is TGTGCCAGCACCCTACCCGGATCAGGGAATTTGGGTGGCTACACCTTC. It is translated as CASTLPGSGNLGGYTF.

This sequence joins TRBV28 and TRBJ2-7; possibly TRBD1 for D (6 bases). With 4 bases removed from V and 6 bases from J, the gap between germline ends came to 19 bases. Germline lookup yields CDR1 MDHEN and CDR2 SYDVKM. The CDR3 consists of 15 residues. CDR3 loop: CASSWTALYGGEQYF. As DNA, the CDR3 is TGTGCCAGCAGTTGGACAGCCCTTTATGGGGGCGAGCAGTACTTC.

This clone appeared once. CDR3 coding DNA: TGCGCCAGCAGCTCGAAGGGGAATGTGAACTATGGCTACACCTTC. This sequence encodes CASSSKGNVNYGYTF. This chain joins TRBV5-1 and TRBJ1-2, with D tentatively TRBD1 (5 bases). Deletions cut 3 bases from V and 2 bases from J, with 14 bases between. The CDR3 is made up of 15 amino acids. Germline-derived CDR1 and CDR2 are SGHRS and YFSETQ.

This chain connects TRBV5-4 to TRBJ2-7; 8 bases line up with TRBD1. The CDR3 is made up of 18 amino acids. The J segment lost 2 bases and the V segment lost 2 bases, leaving 15 bases of the junction unmatched. Germline V CDR1 and CDR2: SGHNT, YYREEE (reference sequence). CDR3 in DNA: TGTGCCAGCAGCTTTCATCGGGCAGAGACAGGGGTTCCCTACGAGCAGTACTTC. Amino acid sequence: CASSFHRAETGVPYEQYF.

The gene calls are TRBV4-3 and TRBJ2-1, with 7 bases lining up with TRBD2. Germline V gene sequence: CDR1 LGHNA, CDR2 YSLEER. The CDR3 totals 16 residues. V dropped 4 bases and J dropped 3; count of bases not matched to a gene: 9. The CDR3 is CASSRSLAENYNEQFF. CDR3 nucleotides: TGCGCCAGCAGCCGTTCTCTAGCGGAAAACTACAATGAGCAGTTCTTC.